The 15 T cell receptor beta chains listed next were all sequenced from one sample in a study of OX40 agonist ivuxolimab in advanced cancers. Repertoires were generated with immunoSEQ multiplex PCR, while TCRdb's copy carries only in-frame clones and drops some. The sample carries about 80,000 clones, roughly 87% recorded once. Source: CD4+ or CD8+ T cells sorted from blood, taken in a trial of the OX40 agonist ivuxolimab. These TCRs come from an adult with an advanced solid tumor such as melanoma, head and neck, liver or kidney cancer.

The CDR3 reads CASQKGGVLNEQYF. The DNA for the CDR3 is TGTGCCAGCCAAAAGGGGGGCGTACTCAACGAGCAGTACTTC. V and J are TRBV28 and TRBJ2-7; D assignment may be TRBD1 or TRBD2 (6 bases each). The CDR3 runs 14 residues. Trimming removed 8 bases from V and 5 bases from J, with 19 bases in between. CDR1 is MDHEN, CDR2 SYDVKM, per germline.

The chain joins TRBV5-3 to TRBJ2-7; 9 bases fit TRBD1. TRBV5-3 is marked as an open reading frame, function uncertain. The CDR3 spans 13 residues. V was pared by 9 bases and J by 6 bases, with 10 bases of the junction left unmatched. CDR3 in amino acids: CANHRDREGEQYF. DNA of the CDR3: TGTGCCAACCACCGGGACAGGGAGGGCGAGCAGTACTTC.

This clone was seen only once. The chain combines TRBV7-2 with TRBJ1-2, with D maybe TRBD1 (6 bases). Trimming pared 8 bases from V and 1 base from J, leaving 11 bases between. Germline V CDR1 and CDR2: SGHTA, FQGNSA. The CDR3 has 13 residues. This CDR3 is CASGDRNNYGYTF. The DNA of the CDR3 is TGTGCCAGCGGTGACAGGAATAACTATGGCTACACCTTC.

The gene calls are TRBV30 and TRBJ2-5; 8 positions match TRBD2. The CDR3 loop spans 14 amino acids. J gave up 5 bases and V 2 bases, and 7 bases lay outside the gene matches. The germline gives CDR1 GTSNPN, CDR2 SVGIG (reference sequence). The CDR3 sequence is CAWSPGGGLETQYF. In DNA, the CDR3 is TGTGCCTGGAGTCCGGGGGGGGGATTGGAGACCCAGTACTTC.

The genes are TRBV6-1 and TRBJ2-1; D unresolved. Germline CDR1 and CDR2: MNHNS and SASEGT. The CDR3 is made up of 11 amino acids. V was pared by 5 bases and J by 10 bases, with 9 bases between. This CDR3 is CASSPLREQFF. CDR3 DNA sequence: TGTGCCAGCAGTCCCCTACGGGAGCAGTTCTTC.

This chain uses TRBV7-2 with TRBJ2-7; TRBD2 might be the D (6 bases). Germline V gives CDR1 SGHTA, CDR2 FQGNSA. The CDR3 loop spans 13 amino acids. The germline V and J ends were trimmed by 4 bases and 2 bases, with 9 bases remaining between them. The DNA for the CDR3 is TGTACCAGCAGCTCTAGCGTACCCTACGAGCAGTACTTC. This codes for CTSSSSVPYEQYF.

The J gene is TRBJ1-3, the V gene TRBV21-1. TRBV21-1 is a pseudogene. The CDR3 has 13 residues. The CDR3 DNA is TGTGCCAGCCGGGAAGGAATCAGGGATCTGAGAAATTTT. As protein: CASREGIRDLRNF.

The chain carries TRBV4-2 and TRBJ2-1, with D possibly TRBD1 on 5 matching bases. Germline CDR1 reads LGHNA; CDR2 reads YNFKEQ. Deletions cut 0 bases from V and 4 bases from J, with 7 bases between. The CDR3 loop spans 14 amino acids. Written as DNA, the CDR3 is TGTGCCAGCAGCCAAGATTGGACATACAATGAGCAGTTCTTC. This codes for CASSQDWTYNEQFF.

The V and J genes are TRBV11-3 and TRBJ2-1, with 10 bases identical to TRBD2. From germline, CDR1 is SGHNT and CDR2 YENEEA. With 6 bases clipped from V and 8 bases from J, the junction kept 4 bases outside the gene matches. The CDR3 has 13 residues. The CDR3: CASRTTSGHEQFF. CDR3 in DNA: TGTGCCAGCAGGACGACTAGCGGGCATGAGCAGTTCTTC.

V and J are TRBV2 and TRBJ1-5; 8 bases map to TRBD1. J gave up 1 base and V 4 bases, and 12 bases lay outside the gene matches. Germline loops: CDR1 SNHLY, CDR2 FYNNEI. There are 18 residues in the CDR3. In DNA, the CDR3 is TGTGCCAGCAGTGCCCGACAGGGGTATGGACCCAGCAATCAGCCCCAGCATTTT. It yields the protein CASSARQGYGPSNQPQHF.

CDR3 nucleotides: TGCGCCAGCAGCCCGGACAACCAAGAGACCCAGTACTTC. Residues: CASSPDNQETQYF. The rearrangement uses TRBV5-1 and TRBJ2-5; D perhaps matches TRBD1 (5 bases). The CDR3 loop spans 13 amino acids. With 4 bases removed from V and 0 bases from J, the gap between germline ends came to 7 bases. Germline assignment: CDR1 SGHRS and CDR2 YFSETQ.

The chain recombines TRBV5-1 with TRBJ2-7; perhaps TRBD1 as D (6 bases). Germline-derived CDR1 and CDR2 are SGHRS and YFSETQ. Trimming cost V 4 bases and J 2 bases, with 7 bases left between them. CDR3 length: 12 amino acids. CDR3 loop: CASSRDTYEQYF. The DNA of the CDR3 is TGCGCCAGCAGCCGGGACACCTACGAGCAGTACTTC.

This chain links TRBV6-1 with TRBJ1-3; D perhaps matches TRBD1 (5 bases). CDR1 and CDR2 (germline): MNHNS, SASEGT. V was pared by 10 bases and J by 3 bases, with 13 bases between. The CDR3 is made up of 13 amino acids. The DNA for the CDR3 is TGTGCCACGAGACAGAGCTATGGAAACACCATATATTTT. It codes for CATRQSYGNTIYF.

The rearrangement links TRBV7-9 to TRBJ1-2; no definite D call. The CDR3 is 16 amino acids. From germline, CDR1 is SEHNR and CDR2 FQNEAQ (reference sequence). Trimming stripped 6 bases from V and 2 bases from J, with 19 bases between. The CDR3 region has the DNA TGTGCCAGCAGAACTCCCGAGGAGGGATTAAACTATGGCTACACCTTC. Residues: CASRTPEEGLNYGYTF.

The CDR3 DNA reads as TGTGCCAGCAGCCCCAAAGGCGCCCTAGCGGGGGAGACCCAGTACTTC. Translation gives CASSPKGALAGETQYF. The V gene is TRBV7-6, the J gene TRBJ2-5; 9 positions agree with TRBD2. Germline values: CDR1 SGHVS, CDR2 FNYEAQ. J was trimmed by 5 bases and V by 5 bases; bases with no gene match: 12. The CDR3 contains 16 residues. Full variable domain (outside the CDR3, taken from reference TRBV7-6 and TRBJ2-5): GAGVSQSPRYKVTKRGQDVALRCDPISGHVSLYWYRQALGQGPEFLTYFNYEAQQDKSGLPNDRFSAERPEGSISTLTIQRTEQRDSAMYRCASSPKGALAGETQYFGPGTRLLVL.